In this sample, the clone carrying this T cell receptor (beta chain) turned up many times. Its matching antigen is unknown. The sample originates from a study of T cells after yellow fever vaccination. Across the whole study: Those fractions that held only low numbers of cells were prepared using the SMART-Seq v4 Ultra Low Input RNA kit.

This CDR3 has 17 amino acids. Per the germline V gene, CDR1 is SGHNT and CDR2 is YYREEE (reference sequence). Trimming at V came to 3 bases and at J to 5 bases, leaving 16 bases not matched to a gene. Researchers made TCR cDNA using 5'RACE template switching, and this step added a universal primer site and UMIs. TCRdb re-called the 5' RACE reads with MiXCR, one entry per CDR3 protein. Here the sample spans about 260,000 distinct CDR3 sequences, around 5.2% being singletons. Study-wide points: Weaker, the secondary response peaked sooner, at day 5 versus 15.

The receptor's source is a man between 18 and 29 years old who received the YFV17D yellow fever vaccine. Sequenced here: CD4+ T cells sorted from PBMCs, sampled on the day of the yellow fever booster vaccination. The gene calls are TRBV5-4 and TRBJ2-5; 7 bases agree with TRBD2. The CDR3 sequence is CASSSASGQGPSETQYF. The CDR3 coding sequence is TGTGCCAGCAGCTCTGCTAGCGGCCAAGGTCCCTCGGAGACCCAGTACTTC.